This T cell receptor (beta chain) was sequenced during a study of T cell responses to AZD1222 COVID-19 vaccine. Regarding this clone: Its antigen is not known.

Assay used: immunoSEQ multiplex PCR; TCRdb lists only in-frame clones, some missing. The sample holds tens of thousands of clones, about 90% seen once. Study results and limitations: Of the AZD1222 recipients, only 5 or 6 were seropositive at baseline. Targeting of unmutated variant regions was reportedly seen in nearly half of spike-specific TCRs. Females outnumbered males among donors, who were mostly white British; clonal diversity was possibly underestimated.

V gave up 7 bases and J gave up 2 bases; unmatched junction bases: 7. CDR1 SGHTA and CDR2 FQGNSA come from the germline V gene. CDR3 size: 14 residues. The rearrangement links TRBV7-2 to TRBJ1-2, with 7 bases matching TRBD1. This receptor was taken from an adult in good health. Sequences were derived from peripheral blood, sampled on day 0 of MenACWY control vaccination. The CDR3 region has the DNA TGTGCCAGCACCCCTATCAGGGGGAACTATGGCTACACCTTC. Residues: CASTPIRGNYGYTF.